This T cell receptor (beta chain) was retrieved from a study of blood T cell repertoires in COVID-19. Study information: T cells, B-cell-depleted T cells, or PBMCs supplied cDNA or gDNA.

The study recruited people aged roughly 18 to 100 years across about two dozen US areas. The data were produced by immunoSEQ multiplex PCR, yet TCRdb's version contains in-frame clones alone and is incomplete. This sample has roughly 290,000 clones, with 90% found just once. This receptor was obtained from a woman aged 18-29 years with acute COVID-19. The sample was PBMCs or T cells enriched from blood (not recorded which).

In nucleotides, the CDR3 is TGTGCCAGCTCACCCCCCTGGCGGCTGAACACTGAAGCTTTCTTT. Translating it yields CASSPPWRLNTEAFF. This chain links TRBV18 with TRBJ1-1; D is uncertain. V lost 3 bases and J 0 bases, leaving 11 bases between the germline ends. CDR3 length: 15 residues. Germline CDR1 KGHSH, CDR2 LQKENI.